This T cell receptor (beta chain) is from a study of OX40 agonist ivuxolimab in advanced cancers. Clones were read by immunoSEQ multiplex PCR, and TCRdb kept only the in-frame ones, dropping some. The sample lists under 50,000 clones, 75% to 90% occurring once. This CDR3 has 13 residues. In germline, CDR1 is MNHEY, CDR2 SVGAGI. V dropped 5 bases and J dropped 3 bases, with 10 bases sitting between them. Blood sampling took place at baseline, cycle 4 day 1, and cycle 7 day 1. This clone was seen a single time. Sequences were derived from CD4+ or CD8+ T cells sorted from blood, sampled in a trial of the OX40 agonist ivuxolimab. The J gene is TRBJ1-1, the V gene TRBV6-5; a weak D match, TRBD1 (6 bases). The TCR was taken from an adult with an advanced solid tumor such as melanoma, head and neck, liver or kidney cancer. CDR3 sequence: CASSPYRDTEAFF. CDR3 nucleotides: TGTGCCAGCAGTCCCTACAGGGACACTGAAGCTTTCTTT.